The 9 T cell receptor beta chains below all came from one sample that was sequenced in a study of cytomegalovirus exposure and HLA in healthy donors. The primer mix had 60 Vbeta and 13 Jbeta primers. Clones were sequenced by immunoSEQ multiplex PCR, and TCRdb holds only the in-frame ones, with some missing. The repertoire has about 140,000 clones, around 82% of them found once; the top ten carry about 3.4%. Sequencing was carried out using PBMCs. Receptor source: a man younger than 35 in good health and CMV-seropositive.

The rearrangement joins TRBV7-3 to TRBJ2-6; TRBD1 matches at 9 bases. The CDR3 runs 19 residues. J gave up 3 bases and V 1 base, and 10 bases lay outside the gene matches. The germline CDR1 and CDR2 sequences are SGHTA and FQGTGA. The CDR3 protein is CASSLIPGQGDYGANVLTF. CDR3 DNA: TGTGCCAGCAGCTTAATCCCGGGACAGGGTGACTATGGGGCCAACGTCCTGACTTTC.

In its sample, this clone is medium-sized (0.01 to 0.1%). Other nucleotide sequences from this sample produce the same CDR3. This chain uses TRBV5-1 with TRBJ2-7, with 10 bases that match TRBD2. CDR3 length: 15 amino acids. The J segment lost 4 bases and the V segment lost 1 base, leaving 5 bases of the junction unmatched. Germline CDR1 SGHRS, CDR2 YFSETQ. The chain's CDR3 is CASSLTAGGGYEQYF. The CDR3 region has the DNA TGCGCCAGCAGCTTGACAGCGGGAGGGGGTTACGAGCAGTACTTC.

The V gene is TRBV28, the J gene TRBJ1-2; TRBD1 matches 7 bases. This CDR3 comprises 14 residues. Trimming at V came to 4 bases and at J to 6 bases, leaving 8 bases not matched to a gene. Germline V lookup: CDR1 MDHEN, CDR2 SYDVKM. The DNA of the CDR3 is TGTGCCAGCAGTTCGACAGGGAGTGGCGATGGCTACACCTTC. It translates to CASSSTGSGDGYTF.

This rearrangement joins TRBV7-2 to TRBJ1-2; 11 nucleotides agree with TRBD1. Trimming removed 5 bases from V and 4 bases from J; junction bases left unmatched: 6. The CDR3 sequence is 15 residues long. Germline lookup yields CDR1 SGHTA and CDR2 FQGNSA. CDR3 DNA: TGTGCCAGCAGCATCCGGACAGGGGGCATCTATGGCTACACCTTC. Encoded protein: CASSIRTGGIYGYTF.

This chain links TRBV6-5 with TRBJ1-3; D is uncertain. The germline V gene has CDR1 MNHEY and CDR2 SVGAGI. V shed 2 bases and J shed 2 bases, with 13 bases lying between them. This CDR3 has 16 amino acids. CDR3 DNA: TGTGCCAGCAGTTACCAGGCCGACAAAGCTGGAAACACCATATATTTT. Translated, it gives CASSYQADKAGNTIYF.

This chain links TRBV9 with TRBJ2-1; D unresolved. The CDR3 runs 12 residues. The V end was cut by 3 bases, the J end by 3 bases, with 4 bases between. Germline CDR1 is SGDLS and CDR2 is YYNGEE. CDR3 in amino acids: CASSDSYNEQFF. CDR3 in DNA: TGTGCCAGCAGCGACAGCTACAATGAGCAGTTCTTC.

V usage is TRBV28 and J usage is TRBJ1-5; unclear D gene. Looked up from germline, CDR1 is MDHEN and CDR2 is SYDVKM. The CDR3 covers 13 residues. The V end lost 6 bases, the J end lost 5 bases, and 11 bases lay between the germline ends. The CDR3 DNA is TGTGCCAGCAGAAGCGACGGTGATCAGCCCCAGCATTTT. Translation gives CASRSDGDQPQHF.

Only one count was recorded for this clone. The CDR3 is CASSRRRTALQETQYF. The CDR3 DNA reads TGTGCCAGCAGCCGCAGAAGGACAGCGTTACAAGAGACCCAGTACTTC. The chain couples TRBV28 to TRBJ2-5, with D perhaps TRBD1 (6 bases). There are 16 residues in the CDR3. The germline gives CDR1 MDHEN, CDR2 SYDVKM. V was shortened by 6 bases and J by 2 bases, with 19 bases between the two germline ends.

The rearrangement joins TRBV19 to TRBJ2-7; 7 bases map to TRBD2. Germline assignment: CDR1 LNHDA and CDR2 SQIVND (reference sequence). This CDR3 is 14 amino acids long. The V and J ends lost 6 bases and 7 bases, in that order; junction bases with no gene match: 12. CDR3 amino acids: CASRKNMGGEEQYF. Written as DNA, the CDR3 is TGTGCCAGTAGAAAGAACATGGGGGGGGAGGAGCAGTACTTC.